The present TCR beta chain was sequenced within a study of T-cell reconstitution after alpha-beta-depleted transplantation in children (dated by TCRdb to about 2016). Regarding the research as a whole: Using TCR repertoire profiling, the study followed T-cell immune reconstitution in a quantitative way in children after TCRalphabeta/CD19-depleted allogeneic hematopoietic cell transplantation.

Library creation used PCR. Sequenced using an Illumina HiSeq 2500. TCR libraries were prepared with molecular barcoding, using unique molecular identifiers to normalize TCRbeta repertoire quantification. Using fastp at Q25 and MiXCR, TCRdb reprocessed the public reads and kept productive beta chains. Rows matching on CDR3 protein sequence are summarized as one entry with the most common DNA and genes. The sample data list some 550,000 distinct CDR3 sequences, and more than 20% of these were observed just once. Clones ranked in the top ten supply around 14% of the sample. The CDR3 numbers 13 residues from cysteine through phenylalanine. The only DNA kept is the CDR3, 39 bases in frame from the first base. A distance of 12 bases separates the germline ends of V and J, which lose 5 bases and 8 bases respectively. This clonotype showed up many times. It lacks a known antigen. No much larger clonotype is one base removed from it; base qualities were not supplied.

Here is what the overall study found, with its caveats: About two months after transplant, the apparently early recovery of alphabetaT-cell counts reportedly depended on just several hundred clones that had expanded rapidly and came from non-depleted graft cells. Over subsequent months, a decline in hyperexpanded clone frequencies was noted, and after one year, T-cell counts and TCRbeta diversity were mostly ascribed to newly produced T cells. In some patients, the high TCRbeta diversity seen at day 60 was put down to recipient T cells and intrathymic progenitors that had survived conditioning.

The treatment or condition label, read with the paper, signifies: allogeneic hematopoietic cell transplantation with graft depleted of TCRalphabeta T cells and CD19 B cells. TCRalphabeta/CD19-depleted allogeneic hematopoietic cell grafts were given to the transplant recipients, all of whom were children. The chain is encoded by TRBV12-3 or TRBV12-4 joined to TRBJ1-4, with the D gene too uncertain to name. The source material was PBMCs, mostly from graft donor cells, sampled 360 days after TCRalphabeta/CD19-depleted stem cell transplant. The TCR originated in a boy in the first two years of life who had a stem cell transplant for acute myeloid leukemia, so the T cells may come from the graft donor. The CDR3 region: CASSIGEREKLFF. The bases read TGTGCCAGCAGTATTGGAGAGCGGGAAAAACTGTTTTTT.